This paragraph covers one T cell receptor beta chain sequence. The antigen is unknown. The same CDR3 can be traced to other DNA sequences in this sample. At the time of sampling, donors were nominally healthy, though unrecorded immune exposures were likely. Trimming removed 1 base from V and 1 base from J; junction bases left unmatched: 3. Germline CDR1 SGHTA, CDR2 FQGNSA. The CDR3 runs to 15 residues. The data originate from a study of cytomegalovirus exposure and HLA in healthy donors. Study results and caveats: DRB1 showed the most TCR associations and HLA-C the fewest in a later analysis, as rates varied by HLA locus. The presence/absence work took it that sequencing depth was about the same across donors. The study designated 160 or so TCR beta chains cytomegalovirus-associated.

PCR involved 60 Vbeta and 13 Jbeta primers. Assay: immunoSEQ multiplex PCR; the TCRdb copy retains only in-frame clones and omits some. Of 150,000 to 200,000 clones listed, approximately 80% were seen once; the top ten hold about 2.9%. The source of this sequence is a woman aged 45-65 years in good health and CMV-seropositive. The chain couples TRBV7-2 to TRBJ2-7; 8 bases line up with TRBD2. The sequenced material came from PBMCs. CDR3 DNA sequence: TGTGCCAGCAGCTTAGTGGCGGGAGGATCCTACGAGCAGTACTTC. Its protein is CASSLVAGGSYEQYF.